One sample yielded the 29 T cell receptor beta chains listed below, sequenced in a study of monozygotic twins with inflammatory bowel disease. TCRdb reprocessed the 5' RACE reads and stores each CDR3 protein as one record, lacking DNA. The listing contains fewer than 400,000 distinct CDR3 sequences. Sequencing used blood. These receptors were collected from a human donor with ulcerative colitis or Crohn's disease, or a healthy co-twin of an affected twin (not recorded which).

The chain recombines TRBV19 with TRBJ2-6. The CDR3 consists of 17 residues. Germline V gene lookup returns CDR1 LNHDA and CDR2 SQIVND (reference sequence). This chain's CDR3 is CASSIGDRYSGANVLTF. Full variable domain (missing parts from reference TRBV19 and TRBJ2-6): DGGITQSPKYLFRKEGQNVTLSCEQNLNHDAMYWYRQDPGQGLRLIYYSQIVNDFQKGDIAEGYSVSREKKESFPLTVTSAQKNPTAFYLCASSIGDRYSGANVLTFGAGSRLTVL.

The gene calls are TRBV20-1 and TRBJ1-5; there is no DNA to check the TCRdb D call of TRBD1. This CDR3 is 13 amino acids long. CDR1 is DFQATT and CDR2 is SNEGSKA in the germline V gene (reference sequence). CDR3 in amino acids: CSAIGTVNQPQHF.

This chain connects TRBV27 to TRBJ2-1; the TRBD2 assignment by TCRdb is unverifiable without DNA. The CDR3 totals 15 residues. CDR1 and CDR2 from the germline V gene are MNHEY and SMNVEV (reference sequence). The CDR3 sequence is CASSLAGNIINEQFF.

The V call is TRBV27, the J call TRBJ2-3. Germline CDR1 MNHEY, CDR2 SMNVEV (reference sequence). This CDR3 spans 15 amino acids. Here the CDR3 reads CASSLSGLSTDTQYF.

The chain combines TRBV7-8 with TRBJ1-2. CDR1 is SGHVS and CDR2 is FQNEAQ in the germline V gene. CDR3 size: 16 residues. The CDR3 loop reads CASSLGSGTPNYGYTF.

The V and J genes are TRBV12-3 or TRBV12-4 and TRBJ2-6. The CDR3 has 16 amino acids. The CDR3 spells CASSDQGTSGANVLTF.

V and J are TRBV4-3 and TRBJ2-2. The length of the CDR3 is 16 residues. Germline V CDR1 and CDR2: LGHNA, YSLEER. The CDR3 sequence: CASRRDPSGSTGELFF.

The gene calls are TRBV9 and TRBJ2-1. This CDR3 comprises 12 residues. Germline CDR1 is SGDLS and CDR2 is YYNGEE. CDR3 amino acids: CASSVYYNEQFF. The full variable domain, completed using reference TRBV9 and TRBJ2-1, is DSGVTQTPKHLITATGQRVTLRCSPRSGDLSVYWYQQSLDQGLQFLIQYYNGEERAKGNILERFSAQQFPDLHSELNLSSLELGDSALYFCASSVYYNEQFFGPGTRLTVL.

V usage is TRBV29-1 and J usage is TRBJ1-2. The CDR3 length is 13 residues. CDR1 is SQVTM and CDR2 is ANQGSEA in the germline V gene. The CDR3 here is CSVDRPLNYGYTF.

The chain has TRBV6-6 and TRBJ1-1; the D gene TCRdb calls, TRBD1, cannot be checked with no DNA. CDR1 MNHNY and CDR2 SVGAGI come from the germline V gene (reference sequence). The CDR3 runs 14 residues. The chain's CDR3 is CASSPQRKNTEAFF.

The V gene is TRBV12-3 or TRBV12-4, the J gene TRBJ1-5. The length of the CDR3 is 13 residues. CDR3: CASSFTSNQPQHF.

This chain links TRBV18 with TRBJ1-3; TCRdb's assignment of TRBD1 cannot be checked, as there is no DNA. CDR3 length: 15 amino acids. Per germline, CDR1 KGHSH and CDR2 LQKENI. The CDR3 region is CASSPRRDSGNTIYF.

This chain joins TRBV11-1 and TRBJ1-1; TCRdb proposes TRBD1, but this gene call is untestable without DNA. This CDR3 has 21 residues. The germline gives CDR1 SGHAT, CDR2 FQDESV (reference sequence). The CDR3 is CASSYGLVSTKTGGRNTEAFF.

The rearrangement joins TRBV7-2 to TRBJ2-7. Germline CDR1 reads SGHTA; CDR2 reads FQGNSA. The CDR3 covers 13 residues. CDR3 amino acids: CASRVTSSYEQYF.

V gene TRBV20-1 combines with J gene TRBJ2-5; TCRdb proposes TRBD1, but this gene call is untestable without DNA. The length of the CDR3 is 14 residues. Germline V gene data show CDR1 as DFQATT and CDR2 as SNEGSKA (reference sequence). CDR3 in amino acids: CSAIFPGWRETQYF.

The chain couples TRBV14 to TRBJ2-3. The germline CDR1 and CDR2 sequences are SGHDN and FVKESK. The CDR3 is 16 amino acids. CDR3 sequence: CASSGRVFSSTDTQYF.

The chain joins TRBV28 to TRBJ2-3; with no DNA, the TCRdb D assignment of TRBD1 cannot be verified. The CDR3 length is 15 residues. Germline CDR1 reads MDHEN; CDR2 reads SYDVKM. CDR3 residues: CASSLSWAGKDTQYF. Full variable domain (outside the CDR3, taken from reference TRBV28 and TRBJ2-3): DVKVTQSSRYLVKRTGEKVFLECVQDMDHENMFWYRQDPGLGLRLIYFSYDVKMKEKGDIPEGYSVSREKKERFSLILESASTNQTSMYLCASSLSWAGKDTQYFGPGTRLTVL.

The rearrangement joins TRBV29-1 to TRBJ2-2; TCRdb's D call of TRBD2 is untestable without DNA. Germline V gene data show CDR1 as SQVTM and CDR2 as ANQGSEA. The CDR3 is 15 residues long. The CDR3 loop reads CSVTQGGLGTGELFF.

The chain employs TRBV11-2 and TRBJ2-1; TCRdb's D call, TRBD1, is unchecked because there is no DNA. The CDR3 is 17 residues long. From germline, CDR1 is SGHAT and CDR2 FQNNGV. CDR3 amino acids: CASSLKAYPGTYNEQFF.

The CDR3 spells CATGQEGPNYGYTF. The chain carries TRBV10-3 and TRBJ1-2; TCRdb designates TRBD1, a call that cannot be tested without DNA. Germline CDR1 is ENHRY and CDR2 is SYGVKD. The CDR3 has 14 residues.

The chain uses TRBV9 and TRBJ2-2; no DNA is available, so the TRBD2 call from TCRdb remains unchecked. This CDR3 has 17 residues. Germline V gives CDR1 SGDLS, CDR2 YYNGEE. The CDR3 loop is CASSVGLAGGPDGELFF. The full variable domain, completed using reference TRBV9 and TRBJ2-2, is DSGVTQTPKHLITATGQRVTLRCSPRSGDLSVYWYQQSLDQGLQFLIQYYNGEERAKGNILERFSAQQFPDLHSELNLSSLELGDSALYFCASSVGLAGGPDGELFFGEGSRLTVL.

This chain links TRBV20-1 with TRBJ2-7; the D gene TCRdb calls, TRBD2, cannot be checked with no DNA. Germline assignment: CDR1 DFQATT and CDR2 SNEGSKA (reference sequence). This CDR3 spans 13 amino acids. This CDR3 reads CSAPTSGAYEQYF.

The V call is TRBV7-2, the J call TRBJ2-3; TCRdb indicates TRBD2, and absent DNA this call remains unverified. CDR3 size: 16 residues. Germline loops: CDR1 SGHTA, CDR2 FQGNSA. The CDR3 loop reads CASSSWTSVSTDTQYF.

This sequence joins TRBV18 and TRBJ2-3; the TRBD2 assignment by TCRdb is unverifiable without DNA. Germline V gives CDR1 KGHSH, CDR2 LQKENI. The CDR3 has 15 amino acids. CDR3 protein: CASSPPSGTQRAQYF.

The CDR3 sequence: CASSRLQDSFEAFF. The chain combines TRBV5-1 with TRBJ1-1; there is no DNA to check the TCRdb D call of TRBD1. The CDR3 loop spans 14 amino acids. Looked up from germline, CDR1 is SGHRS and CDR2 is YFSETQ.

The V and J genes are TRBV5-6 and TRBJ1-2; the D call of TRBD1 rests on TCRdb alone, since no DNA is present to check it. Per germline, CDR1 SGHDT and CDR2 YYEEEE. The CDR3 covers 15 residues. The CDR3 protein is CASLQANALFYGYTF.

The rearrangement links TRBV27 to TRBJ1-1. The CDR3 extends over 15 amino acids. The germline V gene encodes CDR1 MNHEY and CDR2 SMNVEV (reference sequence). CDR3 region: CASSTGTVFNTEAFF.

The chain couples TRBV2 to TRBJ2-3; with no DNA, the TCRdb D assignment of TRBD1 cannot be verified. Germline CDR1 is SNHLY and CDR2 is FYNNEI. This CDR3 contains 14 residues. This chain's CDR3 is CTSRAGTPPDTQYF. Variable domain in full (rest from reference TRBV2 and TRBJ2-3): EPEVTQTPSHQVTQMGQEVILRCVPISNHLYFYWYRQILGQKVEFLVSFYNNEISEKSEIFDDQFSVERPDGSNFTLKIRSTKLEDSAMYFCTSRAGTPPDTQYFGPGTRLTVL.

This rearrangement joins TRBV5-1 to TRBJ2-7. The CDR3 consists of 13 residues. From germline, CDR1 is SGHRS and CDR2 YFSETQ. This CDR3 is CASSYGQGNEQYF.